This T cell receptor beta chain appears in the sequencing data of a study of T cell responses to AZD1222 COVID-19 vaccine. Trimming removed 0 bases at V and 1 base at J, with 7 bases between. Germline CDR1 reads MGHRA; CDR2 reads YSYEKL. The CDR3 is 15 residues long. Profiling relied on immunoSEQ multiplex PCR, and the TCRdb table lists in-frame clones only, not all of them. The sample includes approximately 8,000 clones, roughly 90% of them seen just once. The clonotype originates from an adult who received the AZD1222 COVID-19 vaccine. The sequenced sample was peripheral blood, obtained 28 days after the second AZD1222 dose. V is TRBV4-1 and J is TRBJ2-1; no firm D call. CDR3: CASSQDPRSYNEQFF. CDR3 in DNA: TGCGCCAGCAGCCAAGACCCCCGTTCCTACAATGAGCAGTTCTTC.